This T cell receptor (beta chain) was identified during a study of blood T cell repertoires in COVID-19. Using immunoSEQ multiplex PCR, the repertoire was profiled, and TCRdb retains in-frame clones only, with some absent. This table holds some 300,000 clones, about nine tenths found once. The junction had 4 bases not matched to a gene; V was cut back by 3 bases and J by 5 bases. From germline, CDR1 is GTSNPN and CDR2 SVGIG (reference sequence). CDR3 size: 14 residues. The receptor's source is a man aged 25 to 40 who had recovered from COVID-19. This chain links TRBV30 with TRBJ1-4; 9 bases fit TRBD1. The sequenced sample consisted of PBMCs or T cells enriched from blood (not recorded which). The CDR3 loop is CAWRTGTGNEKLFF. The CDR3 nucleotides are TGTGCCTGGAGGACCGGGACAGGGAATGAAAAACTGTTTTTT.